One and the same sample provided the 3 T cell receptor beta chains below, sequenced in a study of cytomegalovirus exposure and HLA in healthy donors. Primers for the PCR totalled 60 Vbeta and 13 Jbeta. Assay used: immunoSEQ multiplex PCR; TCRdb lists only in-frame clones, some missing. The sample has about 160,000 clones; about four fifths are singletons. Material: PBMCs. These receptors were obtained from a woman aged 45-65 years in good health and CMV-seropositive.

CDR3 amino acids: CASSSQTGRLPEAFF. CDR3 DNA: TGCGCCAGCAGCTCGCAGACAGGGAGGTTACCTGAAGCTTTCTTT. The chain is built from TRBV5-1 and TRBJ1-1, with TRBD1 identical over 7 bases. From germline, CDR1 is SGHRS and CDR2 YFSETQ. The CDR3 length is 15 residues. V shed 3 bases, J shed 6 bases, and the junction held 11 bases outside the gene matches.

This sequence joins TRBV6-5 and TRBJ1-1, with TRBD1 as a possible D gene (5 bases). Deletions cut 6 bases from V and 7 bases from J, with 9 bases between. Germline V lookup: CDR1 MNHEY, CDR2 SVGAGI. This CDR3 is 11 amino acids long. The CDR3, as DNA: TGTGCCAGCAGGACGACAGTTGAAGCTTTCTTT. Its translation: CASRTTVEAFF.

The V gene is TRBV27, the J gene TRBJ2-7; D gene uncertain. The CDR3 runs 13 residues. CDR1 is MNHEY and CDR2 is SMNVEV in the germline V gene (reference sequence). Trimming pared 4 bases from V and 2 bases from J, leaving 9 bases between. CDR3: CASSSRPAYEQYF. The CDR3 bases are TGTGCCAGCAGTTCTAGGCCGGCCTACGAGCAGTACTTC.